This T cell receptor (beta chain) was identified in a study of cytomegalovirus exposure and HLA in healthy donors (dated by TCRdb to 2016 to 2017). In terms of the full investigation: An earlier analysis of 587 of the donors reported roughly 300 Gb of sequence data and around 100 million unique TCR beta sequences obtained from some 170 million T cells. About 280 gigabases of sequencing data and around 85 million unique TCR sequences made up an early release that covered over 550 HLA-typed donors. Of the roughly 390 genotyped donors, 80% to 90% were placed in the genetic ancestry cluster associated with self-reported Caucasian donors. The study aimed to test whether signatures of past pathogen exposure could be identified by cataloging public T cell receptors. Using immunosequencing, the study profiled T cell repertoires from 500 to 800 subjects and related those repertoires to cytomegalovirus serostatus. Besides the first cohort of roughly 700 subjects, a separate validation cohort made up of 90 to 150 different subjects was used. The study combined high-throughput TCR immunosequencing, statistical association of individual TCRs with disease status, and machine learning to predict cytomegalovirus infection status. To study patterns of TCR occurrence, a later analysis re-analyzed previously published TCR beta repertoires from under 750 donors and added high-resolution HLA genotyping. The later analysis used no new phenotypic data to find candidate immune exposures, relying instead on TCR beta sequences and their occurrence across donors. In an earlier analysis of a few hundred of the donors, high-throughput TCR beta sequencing was used to judge whether each TCR beta V gene segment behaved as functional or pseudogenic. Donor age, sex, ethnicity and CMV serostatus were compiled together with the repertoire data. Genome-wide SNP genotypes for about 60% of the roughly 670 donors were used in a later genetic analysis, which treated that subset as a discovery cohort. Every discovery cohort repertoire had been produced on one sequencing platform. Class I and class II HLA loci were covered by the typing at four-digit resolution. The number of donors typed differed by locus, with roughly 629-640 for A, B, C, DRB1 and DQB1, 522 for DQA1, 600 to 610 for DPA1, and some 440 for DPB1. Because of strong linkage in the cohort, 5 or 6 DR-DQ haplotypes were treated as single units for association and clustering. On average, roughly 240,000 unique TCR beta nucleotide sequences were sequenced per donor among a few hundred genotyped donors of the cohort, with 15% to 20% of those sequences being non-productive. The paper as a whole reports these results and caveats: The authors suggested that the approach could potentially be extended to other disease states and immunological phenotypes. The only immune exposure information available for the cohort was CMV serostatus. The study listed approximately 150 TCR beta chains as associated with cytomegalovirus. In a later analysis, the rate of TCR association differed among HLA loci, with DRB1 alleles having the most associated TCRs and HLA-C alleles having the fewest. Correlated functional status among segregating V segments might be attributable to linkage disequilibrium, but an unknown experimental factor could not be ruled out. The classifier was reported to diagnose cytomegalovirus status with high specificity and sensitivity in both the original cohort and the validation cohort. Most TCR sequences were seen in very few donors, while some public TCRs were found in many individuals. Because the 87-base-pair reads could not distinguish some IMGT-functional V segments, including TRBV6-2 and TRBV6-3, those segments were excluded. HLA typing was unavailable for some donors at each locus, so association tests used only the typed subset. In an earlier analysis of 450 to 750 of the donors, most TCR beta V segments appeared in productive rearrangements about 87% or about 30% of the time, broadly matching IMGT annotations. Because counts were too low, approximately 15 rarely observed V segments, including chromosome 9 orphons, were excluded from the earlier analysis of fewer than 650 of the donors. Most CMV-associated TCR beta chains appeared to be HLA-restricted in a later analysis, and the HLA associations seemed to be driven largely by CMV exposure. Several of the top co-occurrence clusters appeared to be linked to parvovirus B19, influenza, CMV and Epstein-Barr virus, according to a later analysis. In a later analysis, HLA-associated TCR beta chains showed more clonal expansion and lower generation probabilities than non-associated chains that were equally common. A group of highly shared sequence variants was considered likely to be a technical artifact of the sequencing pipeline. Compared with the roughly 700-donor mean, donors in an Asian-associated ancestry cluster had fewer N-insertions in productive TCRs, according to a later genetic analysis. In a later genetic analysis, a missense DCLRE1C variant was associated with V-gene and J-gene trimming of TCR beta chains, and the association was replicated in an independent cohort. Specific HLA alleles were associated with over 15,000 TCR beta sequences at a false discovery rate of 0.05 in a later analysis. When HLA alleles, especially DR and DQ, strongly co-occurred, attributing TCR associations to individual alleles was difficult. A further reported finding was that TCR beta sequences accurately predicted the HLA-A and HLA-B alleles for most subjects in the first cohort. A few of the identified cytomegalovirus-associated TCR beta chains were confirmed in vitro to be specific for cytomegalovirus antigens. The presence/absence analyses assumed that sequencing depth was roughly uniform across donors, and that assumption may not be true. The cohort was sequenced for TCR beta chains only, and without alpha or paired-chain data the features that could be detected were limited.

Receptor libraries were prepared by the immunoSEQ multiplex PCR assay. For the multiplex PCR, a mixture combining 60 forward primers for TCR Vbeta segments and 13 reverse primers for TCR Jbeta segments was used. The CDR3 region of rearranged TCR beta genes was amplified from genomic DNA by a multiplex PCR assay. Amplified TCR beta libraries were sequenced as 87-base-pair reads on the Illumina HiSeq System. In the source study's methods: A later analysis tallied approximately 87 million unique TCR beta chains across the 550 to 850 repertoires, and about 12 million of those chains were shared by two or more donors. Raw reads were error-corrected and collapsed into unique sequences with a nearest-neighbor algorithm that merged closely related sequences to remove PCR and sequencing errors. Alignment of CDR3 sequences to IMGT reference sequences was used to assign V, D and J gene segments. For a sequence to be retained, a match of at least six nucleotides to both a V gene segment and a J gene segment was required. Rearrangements were classified as productive when the CDR3 lacked stop codons and remained in frame with V and J, and all other rearrangements were classified as non-productive. CDR3 was defined according to IMGT convention as the region running from the second conserved V-encoded cysteine to the conserved J-encoded phenylalanine. Sequences without an unambiguous match to a single V gene segment were excluded from the earlier analysis of 587 of the donors. An earlier analysis of fewer than 750 of the donors classified V segments as functional when productive rearrangements were above 56.7% and as segregating when the standard deviation between donors was above 5%. A statistical classification framework was built for diagnosing cytomegalovirus status from the catalog of TCR beta chain sequences. In a later analysis, V and J genes were assigned by comparing TCR nucleotide sequences against IMGT/GENE-DB human TR gene sequences. The TCRdist pipeline was used in a later analysis to assign CDR3 sequences and most-parsimonious VDJ recombination scenarios. A later analysis defined each TCR beta chain by its CDR3 amino acid sequence plus V-gene family, and excluded reads lacking a unique V-gene family. As a way to deal with suspected cross-contamination and a sequencing artifact, a later analysis dropped approximately 590 nucleotide sequences that were highly shared and had low generation probability. For each public chain, a later analysis derived a clonal expansion index from normalized ranks of inferred template counts within each repertoire. Generation probabilities in a later analysis came from a VDJ recombination model fitted to out-of-frame rearrangements, and those results were checked against IGoR. Hypergeometric tests were used in a later analysis to score TCR-TCR, TCR-HLA and TCR-CMV co-occurrence, with a repertoire-size bias correction applied to the TCR pairs. A later analysis estimated false discovery rates by permuting HLA or CMV assignments 20 times. In a later analysis, co-occurring TCRs were grouped using DBSCAN, with TCRdist sequence similarity added in when clustering inside HLA-allele-positive subsets. Repertoires with fewer than 30,000 or more than 120,000 public chains, plus five repertoires with anomalous nucleotide sharing, were excluded from co-occurrence clustering. The table was pulled from immuneACCESS by TCRdb, which kept in-frame rearrangements only. Such tables lose some clones; where checked, under half of the loss comes from unresolved V genes, and the rest has no known cause. V, J and clone size are those of that table, while D and trimming were read from the DNA. For this sample there are approximately 180,000 clones; over 70% appear just once. Of the sample, 5.5% to 7.5% is held by the ten largest clones.

Germline trimming amounts to 1 base on V and 5 bases on J, with 6 as the count of junction bases outside the gene matches. The CDR3 spans 15 residues, from the cysteine through the phenylalanine. The CDR3 DNA has 45 bases and is translated from base 1. CDR1 and CDR2 were assigned from the germline V gene (reference sequence) as SEHNR and FQNEAQ. To note about this clone: Its antigen remains undetermined. One base away there is no much larger clone; base qualities are not given.

In total, around 600 healthy bone marrow donors made up the cohort. Cohort members were all nominally healthy when sampled, although unrecorded immune exposures were likely present. The donor was CMV seropositive and was included in the group of 250 to 300 seropositive cohort members. Every donor gave a peripheral blood sample, and the peripheral blood mononuclear cells from that sample were used for TCR beta sequencing. The Qiagen DNeasy Blood Extraction Kit was used to extract genomic DNA from the blood cell samples. The source is a man in his thirties or forties in good health and CMV-seropositive. Sequencing was carried out using PBMCs. In this chain, TRBV7-9 is recombined with TRBJ2-5; 8 of the junction bases match TRBD2. The CDR3 has the sequence CASSLVGLAWETQYF. The DNA is as follows: TGTGCCAGCAGCTTAGTCGGACTAGCCTGGGAGACCCAGTACTTC. This CDR3, with the reference TRBV7-9 and TRBJ2-5 proteins standing in past its ends, gives the full variable domain DTGVSQNPRHKITKRGQNVTFRCDPISEHNRLYWYRQTLGQGPEFLTYFQNEAQLEKSRLLSDRFSAERPKGSFSTLEIQRTEQGDSAMYLCASSLVGLAWETQYFGPGTRLLVL.